Following are 32 T cell receptor beta chains from one sample sequenced in a study of PD-1 blockade in classical Hodgkin lymphoma (dated by TCRdb to the early 2020s). What this sample's time point label stands for: cycle 4 day 1 (C4D1), after five to seven weeks of nivolumab. All trial patients had relapsed after autologous stem cell transplantation, with cohorts A, B and C differing in prior brentuximab vedotin exposure. The library relied on the immunoSEQ multiplex PCR assay. In its TCRdb copy, this immuneACCESS table keeps in-frame sequences only and misses some clones. Where compared with another copy, unresolved V genes explain less than half of these, and the others have no known cause. The sample table contains 23,000 or so clones; only one count was recorded for approximately 85% of them. Together, the top ten hold roughly 13% of the sample. Sequencing used peripheral blood mononuclear cells (PBMCs), obtained before the fourth cycle of nivolumab. The source of these receptors is a human donor with classical Hodgkin lymphoma.

This CDR3 is CASSLWDRGSGELFF. CDR3 DNA: TGTGCCAGCAGTTTATGGGACAGGGGTAGCGGGGAGCTGTTTTTT. The gene calls are TRBV27 and TRBJ2-2; 10 bases map to TRBD1. Looked up from germline, CDR1 is MNHEY and CDR2 is SMNVEV (reference sequence). V lost 1 base, J lost 7 bases, and 3 bases stayed unmatched. The CDR3 runs to 15 residues.

The rearrangement uses TRBV2 and TRBJ1-1, with D possibly being TRBD1 (6 bases). Germline V gives CDR1 SNHLY, CDR2 FYNNEI. V dropped 6 bases and J dropped 10 bases, with 21 bases sitting between them. The CDR3 sequence is 14 residues long. Written as DNA, the CDR3 is TGTGCCAGCAGCCAGGGACGTGGGACACTGGGAGCTTTCTTT. Translated, it gives CASSQGRGTLGAFF. Full variable domain (outside the CDR3, taken from reference TRBV2 and TRBJ1-1): EPEVTQTPSHQVTQMGQEVILRCVPISNHLYFYWYRQILGQKVEFLVSFYNNEISEKSEIFDDQFSVERPDGSNFTLKIRSTKLEDSAMYFCASSQGRGTLGAFFGQGTRLTVV.

This chain links TRBV5-1 with TRBJ1-6, with 11 bases matching TRBD1. This CDR3 contains 17 residues. Per the germline V gene, CDR1 is SGHRS and CDR2 is YFSETQ. The junction had 11 bases not matched to a gene; V was cut back by 4 bases and J by 8 bases. The CDR3 loop reads CASSLHSPGQGDSPLHF. The CDR3 DNA follows: TGCGCCAGCAGCCTACACAGTCCGGGACAGGGGGATTCACCCCTCCACTTT.

The chain employs TRBV7-2 and TRBJ2-1; D uncertain. The germline V and J ends were trimmed by 6 bases and 8 bases, with 11 bases remaining between them. Germline V lookup: CDR1 SGHTA, CDR2 FQGNSA. The CDR3 covers 12 residues. The CDR3 nucleotides are TGTGCCAGCAGTCCCGACAACTATGAGCAGTTCTTC. Its protein product is CASSPDNYEQFF.

The V gene is TRBV30, the J gene TRBJ1-4; D is perhaps TRBD1 (5 bases). V lost 2 bases and J lost 3, with 13 bases in between. The CDR3 has 15 residues. Germline CDR1 is GTSNPN and CDR2 is SVGIG (reference sequence). CDR3 coding DNA: TGTGCCTGGAGTACGATATTACAGGCTAATGAAAAACTGTTTTTT. Residues: CAWSTILQANEKLFF.

The V call is TRBV27, the J call TRBJ2-7; unclear D gene. V was trimmed by 0 bases and J by 1 base, leaving 7 bases between them. This CDR3 spans 14 amino acids. CDR1 and CDR2 from the germline V gene are MNHEY and SMNVEV (reference sequence). CDR3 sequence (DNA): TGTGCCAGCAGTTTATCCCCCGGTTCCTACGAGCAGTACTTC. Amino acid sequence: CASSLSPGSYEQYF.

In nucleotides, the CDR3 is TGTGCCAGCAGCTTAAGAACTGGGGGGGGGAATGAAAAACTGTTTTTT. It specifies CASSLRTGGGNEKLFF. The chain carries TRBV7-8 and TRBJ1-4; D may be TRBD1 (5 bases). CDR1 and CDR2 from the germline V gene are SGHVS and FQNEAQ. The CDR3 covers 16 residues. The V gene lost 2 bases and the J gene lost 5 bases, with 15 bases spanning the gap. The variable domain in full, completed from reference TRBV7-8 and TRBJ1-4, reads GAGVSQSPRYKVAKRGQDVALRCDPISGHVSLFWYQQALGQGPEFLTYFQNEAQLDKSGLPSDRFFAERPEGSVSTLKIQRTQQEDSAVYLCASSLRTGGGNEKLFFGSGTQLSVL.

This clone was recorded a few times. The V and J genes are TRBV7-2 and TRBJ1-1, with D hard to call. Germline V lookup: CDR1 SGHTA, CDR2 FQGNSA. The CDR3 consists of 13 residues. Trimming removed 6 bases at V and 0 bases at J, with 8 bases between. CDR3 protein: CASRQNMNTEAFF. In DNA form, the CDR3 reads TGTGCCAGCAGACAGAACATGAACACTGAAGCTTTCTTT. The complete variable domain, with remaining parts taken from reference TRBV7-2 and TRBJ1-1, reads GAGVSQSPSNKVTEKGKDVELRCDPISGHTALYWYRQSLGQGLEFLIYFQGNSAPDKSGLPSDRFSAERTGGSVSTLTIQRTQQEDSAVYLCASRQNMNTEAFFGQGTRLTVV.

V and J are TRBV7-9 and TRBJ1-5, with TRBD1 matching 7 bases. Germline V gene sequence: CDR1 SEHNR, CDR2 FQNEAQ (reference sequence). There are 13 residues in the CDR3. Trimming cost V 4 bases and J 10 bases; bases outside gene matches: 7. CDR3 sequence reads: CASSWGQLDPQHF. The CDR3 bases are TGTGCCAGCAGCTGGGGACAGCTCGATCCCCAGCATTTT.

This clone was detected only once. The rearrangement uses TRBV4-3 and TRBJ2-7; 7 bases are a match to TRBD1. The CDR3 runs 15 residues. The V and J ends lost 3 bases and 2 bases, in that order; junction bases with no gene match: 7. Looked up from germline, CDR1 is LGHNA and CDR2 is YSLEER. The CDR3 DNA is TGCGCCAGCAGCCACTTGACAGGGTGGGCCTACGAGCAGTACTTC. It translates to CASSHLTGWAYEQYF.

CDR3 in DNA: TGTGCCAGCAGAGGGTATGGACAGCCCCAGCATTTT. Its protein is CASRGYGQPQHF. This rearrangement joins TRBV2 to TRBJ1-5; no definite D call. CDR1 and CDR2 (germline): SNHLY, FYNNEI. The CDR3 consists of 12 residues. V shed 6 bases and J shed 7 bases, with 10 bases lying between them.

V gene TRBV5-8 combines with J gene TRBJ1-2, with 9 bases identical to TRBD1. CDR3 length: 11 amino acids. V lost 4 bases and J lost 14; bases outside the gene matches: 6. The germline V gene encodes CDR1 SGHTS and CDR2 YDEGEE. The CDR3 DNA reads TGTGCCAGCAGCATTGGACAGGGGAGTACCTTC. It is translated as CASSIGQGSTF.

In this sample, this clone turned up once. V and J are TRBV9 and TRBJ1-2; 7 nucleotides agree with TRBD1. The CDR3 is 15 residues long. J was trimmed by 9 bases and V by 4 bases; bases with no gene match: 15. Germline values: CDR1 SGDLS, CDR2 YYNGEE. This CDR3 is CASSRPQGSSSRYTF. The CDR3 DNA sequence: TGTGCCAGCAGCAGGCCACAGGGGTCGTCGTCGCGCTACACCTTC.

This clone qualifies as medium-sized. The J gene is TRBJ2-1, the V gene TRBV5-1; TRBD2 aligns across 7 bases. The CDR3 length is 15 residues. Losses at the gene ends were 0 bases for V and 3 bases for J; bases not matched to a gene: 3. Germline V gene sequence: CDR1 SGHRS, CDR2 YFSETQ. The CDR3 nucleotides are TGCGCCAGCAGCTTGGCCGGGGAGGGCTACAATGAGCAGTTCTTC. Translation gives CASSLAGEGYNEQFF.

This chain joins TRBV6-1 and TRBJ2-7; 14 nucleotides agree with TRBD2. Germline CDR1 MNHNS, CDR2 SASEGT. Unmatched junction bases numbered 6, after V lost 11 bases and J lost 3 bases. The CDR3 runs 14 residues. For the CDR3, the DNA is TGTGCCGGGGGACTAGCGGGGGAACGCTACGAGCAGTACTTC. This gives the protein CAGGLAGERYEQYF.

This chain uses TRBV30 with TRBJ2-3; no firm D call. The CDR3 loop spans 14 amino acids. Germline CDR1 GTSNPN, CDR2 SVGIG (reference sequence). Trimming took 0 bases from V and 0 from J, leaving 7 bases between them. CDR3 coding DNA: TGTGCCTGGAGTGTAGGTACTAGCACAGATACGCAGTATTTT. Amino acid sequence: CAWSVGTSTDTQYF.

The V gene is TRBV18, the J gene TRBJ2-3; D might be TRBD1 (6 bases). There are 14 residues in the CDR3. The germline CDR1 and CDR2 sequences are KGHSH and LQKENI. The V gene lost 3 bases and the J gene lost 2 bases, with 9 bases spanning the gap. The CDR3 region has the DNA TGTGCCAGCTCACCCACAGGGATCACAGATACGCAGTATTTT. Its protein is CASSPTGITDTQYF.

The CDR3 region has the DNA TGTGCCAGCAGCGTAGGGGTTAGCGGGAACACAGATACGCAGTATTTT. As protein: CASSVGVSGNTDTQYF. The chain is built from TRBV9 and TRBJ2-3; 8 bases line up with TRBD2. J was trimmed by 2 bases and V by 0 bases; bases with no gene match: 5. The CDR3 has 16 amino acids. Germline V gene sequence: CDR1 SGDLS, CDR2 YYNGEE.

The chain joins TRBV30 to TRBJ1-6; D is unresolved. The CDR3 covers 15 residues. Germline loops: CDR1 GTSNPN, CDR2 SVGIG (reference sequence). Between the trimmed V and J ends, which lost 0 bases and 7 bases, there was a span of 13 bases. For the CDR3, the DNA is TGTGCCTGGAGTGTAGGTCTTGGGTCCAATTCACCCCTCCACTTT. It is translated as CAWSVGLGSNSPLHF.

This clone has just one count. The CDR3 bases are TGTGCCACCAGTCGACAGGGTAAAGAGACCCAGTACTTC. This encodes CATSRQGKETQYF. The chain recombines TRBV15 with TRBJ2-5; 7 bases fit TRBD1. CDR3 length: 13 amino acids. The junction had 4 bases not matched to a gene; V was cut back by 6 bases and J by 3 bases. Germline values: CDR1 LNHNV, CDR2 YYDKDF (reference sequence).

The chain is built from TRBV11-2 and TRBJ2-3; 8 bases are shared with TRBD2. The CDR3 is 15 residues long. The trim removed 5 bases at V and 1 base at J, leaving 5 bases unmatched. CDR1 is SGHAT, CDR2 FQNNGV, per germline. The CDR3 nucleotides are TGTGCCAGCAGCCGCGGGACTAGACGCACAGATACGCAGTATTTT. It specifies CASSRGTRRTDTQYF.

The chain uses TRBV11-3 and TRBJ2-7; 7 nucleotides align to TRBD1. CDR3 length: 13 residues. Germline CDR1 reads SGHNT; CDR2 reads YENEEA. V gave up 5 bases and J gave up 5 bases; unmatched junction bases: 6. CDR3 nucleotides: TGTGCCAGCAGCCCAACAGGGGTCCACGAGCAGTACTTC. It yields the protein CASSPTGVHEQYF.

The rearrangement uses TRBV7-2 and TRBJ2-7; perhaps TRBD2 as D (5 bases). V was pared by 1 base and J by 2 bases, with 9 bases between. CDR3 size: 14 residues. Germline V gives CDR1 SGHTA, CDR2 FQGNSA. The CDR3 loop reads CASSLGAAAYEQYF. Written as DNA, the CDR3 is TGTGCCAGCAGCTTAGGAGCGGCAGCCTACGAGCAGTACTTC. Complete variable domain (other parts from reference TRBV7-2 and TRBJ2-7): GAGVSQSPSNKVTEKGKDVELRCDPISGHTALYWYRQSLGQGLEFLIYFQGNSAPDKSGLPSDRFSAERTGGSVSTLTIQRTQQEDSAVYLCASSLGAAAYEQYFGPGTRLTVT.

The chain is built from TRBV30 and TRBJ1-6; D is unclear. Germline-derived CDR1 and CDR2 are GTSNPN and SVGIG (reference sequence). This CDR3 region has 11 residues. With 0 bases removed from V and 10 bases from J, the gap between germline ends came to 4 bases. CDR3 sequence (DNA): TGTGCCTGGAGTGTAGAGTCACCCCTCCACTTT. It encodes CAWSVESPLHF.

The rearrangement joins TRBV14 to TRBJ2-2; unclear D gene. V was shortened by 4 bases and J by 6 bases, with 15 bases between the two germline ends. Germline assignment: CDR1 SGHDN and CDR2 FVKESK. The length of the CDR3 is 15 residues. The CDR3 DNA reads as TGTGCCAGCAGCCCTACCAACCCCACCCCCGGGGAGCTGTTTTTT. It encodes CASSPTNPTPGELFF. The whole variable domain, filled in from reference TRBV14 and TRBJ2-2, reads EAGVTQFPSHSVIEKGQTVTLRCDPISGHDNLYWYRRVMGKEIKFLLHFVKESKQDESGMPNNRFLAERTGGTYSTLKVQPAELEDSGVYFCASSPTNPTPGELFFGEGSRLTVL.

The genes are TRBV11-3 and TRBJ2-5; the D gene is possibly TRBD1 (5 bases). This CDR3 spans 14 amino acids. Per germline, CDR1 SGHNT and CDR2 YENEEA. Between the trimmed V and J ends, which lost 2 bases and 5 bases, there was a span of 12 bases. CDR3 amino acids: CASSLSRVKETQYF. DNA for the CDR3: TGTGCCAGCAGCTTAAGCAGGGTGAAGGAGACCCAGTACTTC.

The chain uses TRBV5-1 and TRBJ1-3, with D possibly being TRBD1 (5 bases). Germline CDR1 and CDR2: SGHRS and YFSETQ. This CDR3 has 14 amino acids. The V and J ends lost 4 bases and 5 bases respectively, with 13 bases between them. The CDR3 DNA reads as TGCGCCAGCAGCCCGGGGACGGGAAGAAACACCATATATTTT. It codes for CASSPGTGRNTIYF.

The chain uses TRBV10-3 and TRBJ1-1, with TRBD1 identical over 8 bases. This CDR3 region has 15 residues. V trimming: 2 bases; J trimming: 5 bases; junction bases outside the gene matches: 7. Germline CDR1 reads ENHRY; CDR2 reads SYGVKD. CDR3 bases: TGTGCCATCAGTGAGCACGGACAGGGTAGGACTGAAGCTTTCTTT. Protein product: CAISEHGQGRTEAFF.

The chain has TRBV6-1 and TRBJ1-2, with D possibly matching TRBD1 (6 bases). Germline CDR1 and CDR2: MNHNS and SASEGT. This CDR3 spans 15 amino acids. Trimming pared 4 bases from V and 0 bases from J, leaving 12 bases between. CDR3 sequence: CASSGPGEANYGYTF. The CDR3 bases are TGTGCCAGCAGTGGTCCAGGGGAGGCTAACTATGGCTACACCTTC.

The chain couples TRBV10-3 to TRBJ1-2; D is ambiguous. This CDR3 spans 13 amino acids. Germline V gene data show CDR1 as ENHRY and CDR2 as SYGVKD. The V end was cut by 3 bases, the J end by 4 bases, with 9 bases between. CDR3 DNA sequence: TGTGCCATCAGTGAAGGGATTTTCTATGGCTACACCTTC. The encoded protein is CAISEGIFYGYTF.

This chain uses TRBV7-2 with TRBJ2-5; possible D gene TRBD1, 5 bases. Looked up from germline, CDR1 is SGHTA and CDR2 is FQGNSA. V was shortened by 4 bases and J by 7 bases, with 13 bases between the two germline ends. This CDR3 is 13 amino acids long. Here the CDR3 reads CASSYDSPGTQYF. DNA for the CDR3: TGTGCCAGCAGCTACGACAGCCCCGGGACCCAGTACTTC.

The rearrangement uses TRBV28 and TRBJ2-3, with 10 bases that match TRBD1. This CDR3 is built from 16 residues. Per the germline V gene, CDR1 is MDHEN and CDR2 is SYDVKM. The junction had 9 bases not matched to a gene; V was cut back by 4 bases and J by 5 bases. The CDR3: CASSSPGTGVGDTQYF. In DNA form, the CDR3 reads TGTGCCAGCAGTTCCCCCGGGACAGGGGTGGGAGATACGCAGTATTTT.